Sequencing of this T cell receptor (beta chain) was carried out in a study of blood T cell repertoires in COVID-19. About the research overall: T cells, B-cell-depleted T cells, or PBMCs provided the cDNA or gDNA that served as material.

This CDR3 has 22 residues. Trimming at V came to 1 base and at J to 6 bases, leaving 20 bases not matched to a gene. In the original workflow: Estimates of nucleated cell counts were drawn from the amplification of reference gene primers. The repertoire was sequenced with immunoSEQ multiplex PCR; TCRdb's copy has only in-frame clones and lacks some. The DNA was the basis for D and trimming; V, J and clone size are from that table. The table has 300,000 to 350,000 clones, 80% to 90% seen once; the top ten hold roughly 4.2%. Those who participated ranged in age from roughly 18 to 100 years and resided in about two dozen US areas. Participants' own reports of clinical history determined their cohort assignment.

The sample consisted of PBMCs or T cells enriched from blood (not recorded which). The genes are TRBV23-1 and TRBJ2-1; 14 bases line up with TRBD2. TRBV23-1 is designated an ORF whose function remains uncertain. The source of this sequence is a woman aged 40 to 50 with acute COVID-19. The CDR3 DNA is TGCGCCAGCAGTCAATGGAGTATCGGGACTAGCGGGAGTAGTAGTCTTCGCAATGAGCAGTTCTTC. Protein: CASSQWSIGTSGSSSLRNEQFF.